This T cell receptor beta chain originates from a study of blood T cell repertoires in COVID-19. Study at large: Donors in the United States, Italy and Spain gave samples during acute or convalescent COVID-19. T cells, B-cell-depleted T cells, or PBMCs provided the cDNA or gDNA that served as material.

This table comes from immunoSEQ multiplex PCR, and its TCRdb copy is limited to in-frame clones, with some not included. Altogether over 120,000 clones are present, roughly 83% being singletons, with the ten largest covering 5%. The CDR3 consists of 13 residues. Germline lookup yields CDR1 LGHDT and CDR2 YNNKEL (reference sequence). V was clipped by 8 bases and J by 10 bases, with 18 bases between them. The TCR originated in a woman between 65 and 79 years old with COVID-19, enrolled during active disease. The chain joins TRBV3-1 (or the pseudogene TRBV3-2) to TRBJ2-1; D is undetermined. Sequencing input: peripheral blood. DNA for the CDR3: TGTGCCAGCGGCTTAAATCAATTCGGGGAGCAGTTCTTC. Translating it yields CASGLNQFGEQFF.